This is a list of T cell receptor beta chains from one sample in a study of cytomegalovirus exposure and HLA in healthy donors. Method: immunoSEQ multiplex PCR; TCRdb's copy keeps in-frame clones and lacks some. The table lists about 110,000 clones, over 80% of them singletons. The sample taken for sequencing was PBMCs. These receptor sequences come from a man aged 18-30 years in good health and CMV-seronegative. Each CDR3 is given with its conserved first and last residue. A D gene is named only where the DNA matches it firmly. Some rows have no size entry. The others give once, few or many, or a class for an expanded clone.

v_call	j_call	d_call	clone_size	cdr3_aa	cdr3_nt
TRBV7-2	TRBJ2-7	TRBD2	.	CASSLYPPHSGSQDEQYF	TGTGCCAGCAGCCTTTATCCCCCTCATAGCGGGAGTCAGGACGAGCAGTACTTC
TRBV6-4	TRBJ2-6	.	.	CASSDRSGANVLTF	TGTGCCAGCAGCGATCGGTCTGGGGCCAACGTCCTGACTTTC
TRBV29-1	TRBJ2-7	TRBD2	.	CSVLGSSGRTNEQYF	TGCAGCGTCCTAGGATCTAGCGGGAGGACCAACGAGCAGTACTTC
TRBV5-1	TRBJ2-3	.	.	CASSLLSGRDTQYF	TGCGCCAGCAGCTTGCTTAGCGGAAGAGATACGCAGTATTTT
TRBV19	TRBJ2-3	.	.	CASSIGARPDTQYF	TGTGCCAGTAGTATAGGGGCAAGGCCAGATACGCAGTATTTT
TRBV7-8	TRBJ2-7	TRBD2	.	CASSLTSGGTYEQYF	TGTGCCAGCAGCTTGACTAGCGGGGGAACCTACGAGCAGTACTTC
TRBV9	TRBJ2-7	TRBD1	.	CASSVGLGDGTGGEQYF	TGTGCCAGCAGCGTAGGCCTCGGGGATGGGACAGGGGGCGAGCAGTACTTC
TRBV27	TRBJ1-1	.	.	CASSPLDLNTEAFF	TGTGCCAGCAGTCCCTTGGACTTGAACACTGAAGCTTTCTTT
TRBV5-1	TRBJ2-5	.	.	CASSLDRRETQYF	TGCGCCAGCAGCTTGGACAGGAGAGAGACCCAGTACTTC
TRBV19	TRBJ1-5	.	few	CASSIAPGQGGNQPQHF	TGTGCCAGTAGTATTGCCCCTGGTCAGGGCGGCAATCAGCCCCAGCATTTT
TRBV18	TRBJ1-1	TRBD1	.	CASSPEAGGRTEAFF	TGTGCCAGCTCACCAGAAGCAGGGGGCCGCACTGAAGCTTTCTTT
TRBV19	TRBJ2-5	TRBD2	.	CASSLWTSGQETQYF	TGTGCCAGTAGTCTTTGGACTAGCGGGCAAGAGACCCAGTACTTC
TRBV6-5	TRBJ2-1	TRBD2	.	CASSYGTSSNEQFF	TGTGCCAGCAGTTACGGGACTAGCAGCAATGAGCAGTTCTTC
TRBV30	TRBJ1-2	.	.	CAWSVQFSLRARYGYTF	TGTGCCTGGAGTGTACAGTTCTCCCTCAGGGCGCGCTATGGCTACACCTTC
TRBV7-2	TRBJ2-7	.	.	CASSPGLVPYEQYF	TGTGCCAGCAGCCCCGGACTCGTTCCCTACGAGCAGTACTTC
TRBV4-1	TRBJ1-1	.	few	CASSQETGNTEAFF	TGCGCCAGCAGCCAGGAGACAGGGAACACTGAAGCTTTCTTT
TRBV7-2	TRBJ1-2	TRBD1	.	CASSLAGQASYGYTF	TGTGCCAGCAGCTTAGCCGGACAGGCGTCCTATGGCTACACCTTC
TRBV7-3	TRBJ1-1	.	.	CASSSGLQNTEAFF	TGTGCCAGCAGCTCAGGACTACAGAACACTGAAGCTTTCTTT